This T cell receptor (beta chain) is from a study of blood T cell repertoires in COVID-19. Study as a whole: The United States, Italy and Spain provided the acute and convalescent COVID-19 samples. Sources were T cells, B-cell-depleted T cells, or PBMCs; the material itself was cDNA or gDNA.

From germline, CDR1 is MNHEY and CDR2 SVGEGT. Unmatched junction bases numbered 6, after V lost 5 bases and J lost 1 base. CDR3 length equals 18 residues. Repertoires were generated with immunoSEQ multiplex PCR, while TCRdb's copy carries only in-frame clones and drops some. The sample includes approximately 180,000 clones, approximately 85% of them seen just once. The receptor was isolated from a man between 60 and 75 years old with acute or convalescent COVID-19. The gene calls are TRBV6-2 or TRBV6-3 and TRBJ2-6; 12 bases map to TRBD2. The sample consisted of peripheral blood. This CDR3 reads CASSTTTSGRSGANVLTF. CDR3 coding DNA: TGTGCCAGCAGTACGACGACTAGCGGGAGATCTGGGGCCAACGTCCTGACTTTC.